This T cell receptor beta chain came from a study of beta chain features in type 1 diabetes. The wider study: Across the samples, 90 million to 120 million sorted cells were examined in total. Broader study findings: Comparison showed that naive, central memory and Treg TCRB repertoires appeared more similar among patients than among healthy donors. Highly expressing activated T cells could be over-counted with a cDNA template.

For this clone: What it recognizes is unknown.

The authors reverse transcribed all of the isolated RNA, so sequencing captured expressed TCRB transcripts. Measured with immunoSEQ multiplex PCR; TCRdb has only the in-frame clones, and not every one. The profile shows hundreds of thousands of clones, 8% of them singletons. V dropped 6 bases and J dropped 2; count of bases not matched to a gene: 5. The CDR3 covers 14 residues. Germline assignment: CDR1 ENHRY and CDR2 SYGVKD. The rearrangement joins TRBV10-3 to TRBJ2-5; 8 bases line up with TRBD1. The material sequenced was central memory CD4+ T cells from blood. The source of this sequence is a woman aged 18-29 years in good health. CDR3 DNA: TGTGCCATCAGGGAGGGACAGGCACAAGAGACCCAGTACTTC. It codes for CAIREGQAQETQYF.